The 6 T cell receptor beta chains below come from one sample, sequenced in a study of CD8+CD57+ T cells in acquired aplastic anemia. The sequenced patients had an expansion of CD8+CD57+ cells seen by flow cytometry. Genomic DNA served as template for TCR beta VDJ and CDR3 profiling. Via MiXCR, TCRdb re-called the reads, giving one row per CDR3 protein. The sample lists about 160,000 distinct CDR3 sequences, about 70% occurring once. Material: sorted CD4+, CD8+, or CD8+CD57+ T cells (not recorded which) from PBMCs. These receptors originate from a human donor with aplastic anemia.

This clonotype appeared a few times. The CDR3 region has the DNA TGTGCCAGCAGCCATCTAGCGGGGGGGGACAATGAGCAGTTCTTC. This translates into CASSHLAGGDNEQFF. The rearrangement uses TRBV14 and TRBJ2-1, with 12 bases that match TRBD2. Germline CDR1 is SGHDN and CDR2 is FVKESK. The V gene end was trimmed by 3 bases and the J gene end by 5 bases; junction bases not matched to a gene: 2. This CDR3 contains 15 residues.

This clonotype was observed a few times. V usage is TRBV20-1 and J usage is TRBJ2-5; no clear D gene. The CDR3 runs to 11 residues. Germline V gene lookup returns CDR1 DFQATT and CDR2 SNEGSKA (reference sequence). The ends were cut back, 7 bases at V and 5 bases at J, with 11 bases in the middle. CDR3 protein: CSVRVAETQYF. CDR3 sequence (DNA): TGCAGTGTTAGGGTTGCGGAGACCCAGTACTTC.

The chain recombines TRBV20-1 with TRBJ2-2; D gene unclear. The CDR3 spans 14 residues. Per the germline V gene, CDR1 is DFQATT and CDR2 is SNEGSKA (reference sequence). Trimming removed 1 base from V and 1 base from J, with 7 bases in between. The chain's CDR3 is CSARVVGNTGELFF. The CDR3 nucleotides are TGCAGTGCTAGAGTCGTCGGGAACACCGGGGAGCTGTTTTTT.

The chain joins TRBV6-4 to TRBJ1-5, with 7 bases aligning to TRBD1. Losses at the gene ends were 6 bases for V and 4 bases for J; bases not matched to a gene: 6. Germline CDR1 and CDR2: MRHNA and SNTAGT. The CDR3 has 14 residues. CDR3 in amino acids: CASRAGTANQPQHF. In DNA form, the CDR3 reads TGTGCCAGCAGGGCCGGGACAGCGAATCAGCCCCAGCATTTT.

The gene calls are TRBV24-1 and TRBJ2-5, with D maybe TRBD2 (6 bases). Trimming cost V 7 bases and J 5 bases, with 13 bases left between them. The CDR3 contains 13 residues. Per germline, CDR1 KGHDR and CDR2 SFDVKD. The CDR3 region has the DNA TGTGCCACCAGGAACGGGAGTTGGGAGACCCAGTACTTC. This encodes CATRNGSWETQYF.

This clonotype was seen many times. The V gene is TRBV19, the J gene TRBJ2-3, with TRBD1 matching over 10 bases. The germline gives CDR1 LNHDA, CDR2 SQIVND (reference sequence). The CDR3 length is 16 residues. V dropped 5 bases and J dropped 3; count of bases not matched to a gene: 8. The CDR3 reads CASSAQPGQGTDTQYF. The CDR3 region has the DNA TGTGCCAGTAGTGCCCAACCGGGACAGGGGACAGATACGCAGTATTTT.